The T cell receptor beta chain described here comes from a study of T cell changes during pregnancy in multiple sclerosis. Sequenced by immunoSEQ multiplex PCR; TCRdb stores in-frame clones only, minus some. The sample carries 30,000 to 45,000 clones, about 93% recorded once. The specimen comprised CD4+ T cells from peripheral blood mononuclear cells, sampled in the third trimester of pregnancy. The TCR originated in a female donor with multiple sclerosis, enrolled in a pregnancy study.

The CDR3 nucleotides are TGTGCCAGCAGCCGATCAGCCGGGACAGGGGGTGACACCTTC. Protein: CASSRSAGTGGDTF. This chain joins TRBV11-2 and TRBJ1-2, with TRBD1 matching 11 bases. With 5 bases clipped from V and 12 bases from J, the junction kept 11 bases outside the gene matches. CDR1 SGHAT and CDR2 FQNNGV come from the germline V gene. This CDR3 has 14 residues.